What follows are 20 T cell receptor beta chains derived from one specimen sequenced in a study of cytomegalovirus exposure and HLA in healthy donors. 60 Vbeta and 13 Jbeta primers were used in PCR. Assay: immunoSEQ multiplex PCR; the TCRdb copy retains only in-frame clones and omits some. Of about 210,000 clones in the sample, 79% were seen once. The material sequenced was PBMCs. The origin of the receptors is a male donor in good health and CMV-seropositive.

The rearrangement joins TRBV18 to TRBJ1-4, with 8 nucleotides matching TRBD1. Germline V CDR1 and CDR2: KGHSH, LQKENI. The CDR3 loop spans 14 amino acids. Trimming took 3 bases from V and 8 from J; bases not matched to a gene: 5. Here the CDR3 DNA reads TGTGCCAGCTCACCGACAGGGGAAGGGGAAAAACTGTTTTTT. Residues: CASSPTGEGEKLFF.

The chain recombines TRBV20-1 with TRBJ1-1; weak D call: TRBD1 (6 bases). This CDR3 has 11 residues. The V gene's germline CDR1 is DFQATT and CDR2 SNEGSKA (reference sequence). The V end lost 7 bases, the J end lost 5 bases, and 11 bases lay between the germline ends. CDR3 DNA: TGCAGTGAAGGGGGGGAAACTGAAGCTTTCTTT. Its translation: CSEGGETEAFF.

The chain is built from TRBV6-4 and TRBJ1-1, with 8 bases aligning to TRBD1. The CDR3 runs 21 residues. The germline gives CDR1 MRHNA, CDR2 SNTAGT. Unmatched junction bases numbered 20, after V lost 2 bases and J lost 0 bases. The CDR3 sequence is CASSDPDRGQTNWGLNTEAFF. The DNA of the CDR3 is TGTGCCAGCAGTGACCCCGACAGGGGCCAGACGAACTGGGGTTTGAACACTGAAGCTTTCTTT.

About this clone: At one of its ends the junction is not consistent with the germline gene, which may arise from a read error. V usage is TRBV5-4 and J usage is TRBJ1-1, with 7 bases identical to TRBD1. This CDR3 is 14 amino acids long. CDR1 SGHNT and CDR2 YYREEE come from the germline V gene (reference sequence). CDR3 residues: CASSKSGTVPEASF. For the CDR3, the DNA is TGTGCCAGCAGCAAGTCCGGGACAGTCCCTGAAGCTTCCTTT.

This clone has a single count. The V gene is TRBV5-1, the J gene TRBJ2-7, with 12 bases identical to TRBD2. From germline, CDR1 is SGHRS and CDR2 YFSETQ. V shed 1 base, J shed 2 bases, and the junction held 4 bases outside the gene matches. The CDR3 runs 16 residues. This chain's CDR3 is CASSLTTSGGTYEQYF. In DNA, the CDR3 is TGCGCCAGCAGCTTGACCACTAGCGGGGGGACCTACGAGCAGTACTTC.

V and J are TRBV7-9 and TRBJ2-7; 9 bases map to TRBD2. J was trimmed by 2 bases and V by 5 bases; bases with no gene match: 10. The CDR3 has 16 amino acids. CDR1 and CDR2 from the germline V gene are SEHNR and FQNEAQ (reference sequence). The CDR3 DNA reads TGTGCCAGCAGCGCTTCGGGACTAGCCTTAACCTACGAGCAGTACTTC. Residues: CASSASGLALTYEQYF.

The chain employs TRBV6-5 and TRBJ2-7, with D possibly matching TRBD2 (5 bases). CDR3 length: 14 residues. CDR1 is MNHEY, CDR2 SVGAGI, per germline. Trimming pared 4 bases from V and 1 base from J, leaving 11 bases between. The CDR3 sequence: CASSWTEASYEQYF. Written as DNA, the CDR3 is TGTGCCAGCAGTTGGACGGAGGCGTCCTACGAGCAGTACTTC.

V gene TRBV6-4 combines with J gene TRBJ1-4; 10 bases map to TRBD1. Per germline, CDR1 MRHNA and CDR2 SNTAGT. The V segment lost 6 bases and the J segment 8 bases; nucleotides outside the gene matches: 3. This CDR3 spans 13 amino acids. DNA for the CDR3: TGTGCCAGCAGAGACAGGGGGCACGAAAAACTGTTTTTT. It specifies CASRDRGHEKLFF.

The J gene is TRBJ1-1, the V gene TRBV6-5, with D uncertain. The CDR3 extends over 13 amino acids. The V end was cut by 11 bases, the J end by 1 base, with 14 bases between. CDR1 and CDR2 (germline): MNHEY, SVGAGI. The CDR3 loop is CACTSTENTEAFF. The CDR3 DNA sequence: TGTGCCTGTACCTCCACAGAGAACACTGAAGCTTTCTTT.

The rearrangement joins TRBV9 to TRBJ2-4, with a tentative D call TRBD2 (8 bases). Germline values: CDR1 SGDLS, CDR2 YYNGEE. This CDR3 region has 17 residues. V was shortened by 3 bases and J by 6 bases, with 22 bases between the two germline ends. The CDR3 loop is CASSATSTGSGRNIQYF. Written as DNA, the CDR3 is TGTGCCAGCAGCGCCACGTCGACAGGGAGCGGGAGAAACATTCAGTACTTC.

The rearrangement links TRBV27 to TRBJ2-2, with 12 bases lining up with TRBD2. The CDR3 is made up of 17 amino acids. V lost 3 bases and J lost 3; bases outside the gene matches: 5. Germline CDR1 and CDR2: MNHEY and SMNVEV (reference sequence). CDR3 sequence: CASSFRTSGTHTGELFF. CDR3 sequence (DNA): TGTGCCAGCAGTTTTAGGACTAGCGGGACTCACACCGGGGAGCTGTTTTTT.

This clone has just one count. V is TRBV19 and J is TRBJ2-1; TRBD2 matches 10 bases. V gave up 3 bases and J gave up 9 bases; unmatched junction bases: 2. This CDR3 region has 13 residues. The germline gives CDR1 LNHDA, CDR2 SQIVND (reference sequence). The CDR3 spells CASSILAGVEQFF. The DNA of the CDR3 is TGTGCCAGTAGTATCCTAGCGGGAGTTGAGCAGTTCTTC.

The V gene is TRBV5-1, the J gene TRBJ1-2; 7 bases align to TRBD1. The CDR3 contains 14 residues. The germline V gene has CDR1 SGHRS and CDR2 YFSETQ. Trimming removed 4 bases from V and 8 bases from J; junction bases left unmatched: 11. Written as DNA, the CDR3 is TGCGCCAGCAGCCTTACAGGGGAGGTCGCGGGCTACACCTTC. Amino acids: CASSLTGEVAGYTF.

The gene calls are TRBV7-2 and TRBJ2-7, with unresolved D. V lost 2 bases, J lost 6 bases, and 17 bases lay in between. Per germline, CDR1 SGHTA and CDR2 FQGNSA. CDR3 length equals 15 residues. The CDR3 loop is CASSLYPGTSGEQYF. The CDR3 DNA sequence: TGTGCCAGCAGCTTATATCCAGGCACCTCCGGCGAGCAGTACTTC.

The rearrangement joins TRBV19 to TRBJ1-4, with a weak D call TRBD1 (5 bases). V lost 5 bases to trimming and J lost 5 bases, with 6 bases between them. This CDR3 is 12 amino acids long. In germline, CDR1 is LNHDA, CDR2 SQIVND (reference sequence). Here the CDR3 reads CASSWTNEKLFF. CDR3 DNA sequence: TGTGCCAGTAGTTGGACAAATGAAAAACTGTTTTTT.

The chain links TRBV30 to TRBJ2-3; TRBD2 aligns across 13 bases. V lost 2 bases and J lost 2; bases outside the gene matches: 10. In germline, CDR1 is GTSNPN, CDR2 SVGIG (reference sequence). This CDR3 region has 18 residues. Here the CDR3 reads CAWSLGLAGVVATDTQYF. The CDR3 nucleotides are TGTGCCTGGAGTCTCGGACTAGCGGGAGTGGTTGCCACAGATACGCAGTATTTT.

This chain joins TRBV9 and TRBJ2-7, with a tentative D call TRBD2 (5 bases). Trimming removed 4 bases from V and 2 bases from J, with 13 bases in between. The CDR3 is made up of 14 amino acids. Germline CDR1 and CDR2: SGDLS and YYNGEE. The CDR3 DNA reads as TGTGCCAGCAGCCCCGGACTGGACCCCTACGAGCAGTACTTC. Translation: CASSPGLDPYEQYF.

V usage is TRBV7-2 and J usage is TRBJ2-7; TRBD1 is a possible D gene (6 bases). The CDR3 length is 15 residues. V was trimmed by 5 bases and J by 3 bases, leaving 17 bases between them. Germline-derived CDR1 and CDR2 are SGHTA and FQGNSA. Here the CDR3 reads CASSLDGTTNYEQYF. The CDR3 nucleotides are TGTGCCAGCAGCCTCGACGGGACAACTAACTACGAGCAGTACTTC.

The rearrangement joins TRBV27 to TRBJ2-5; possibly TRBD1 for D (6 bases). TRBJ2-7 explains the end of the DNA better; the J call may be wrong. The CDR3 length is 14 residues. Germline V lookup: CDR1 MNHEY, CDR2 SMNVEV (reference sequence). CDR3 residues: CASSSPGALYEQYF. CDR3 DNA sequence: TGTGCCAGCAGTTCCCCAGGGGCTCTCTACGAGCAGTACTTC.

This chain uses TRBV7-2 with TRBJ1-1; TRBD1 is a possible D gene (5 bases). The CDR3 contains 13 residues. Trimming pared 5 bases from V and 2 bases from J, leaving 9 bases between. Germline CDR1 is SGHTA and CDR2 is FQGNSA. In DNA form, the CDR3 reads TGTGCCAGCAGCCCGCAGGGAAACACTGAAGCTTTCTTT. Translated: CASSPQGNTEAFF.